This entry features one TCR beta chain sequence. Its antigen specificity is not known. No much larger clone exists at a distance of one base, and base qualities are not known. The data stem from a study of vaccination and CD4 T cells after COVID-19 (dated by TCRdb to the early 2020s). Study-level background: The convalescent cohort included six males and four females, with two Hispanic individuals, seven Caucasians, two Asians and one multiracial person. Memory CD4+ T cell crossreactivity between SARS-CoV-2 and common cold coronavirus spike proteins was assessed at the TCR clonotype level in an earlier paper using these donors. Post-vaccine blood samples were collected a median of 72 days after the second vaccine dose, ranging from about 12 to 241 days. Post-COVID blood samples were collected from convalescent patients a median of approximately 93 days after diagnosis, with a range of about 35 to 170 days. Overlapping spike peptide pools from SARS-CoV-2 and from the common cold coronaviruses HCoV-NL63, HCoV-OC43 and HCoV-229E were used as culture stimuli. In control cultures, a CEFX viral epitope pool was used as positive control, an HIV-1 Nef peptide pool was used as negative control, or no peptide was added. Two doses of either the Pfizer-BioNTech BNT162b2 vaccine (n=8) or the Moderna mRNA-1273 vaccine (n=2) were administered to participants. In fewer than 12 COVID-19 convalescent patients and a few infection-naive healthy vaccine recipients, researchers compared the spike-specific CD4+ TCR repertoire from before mRNA vaccination with the repertoire from after.

Libraries were prepared through PCR. TCR sequencing of DNA from cultured CD4+ T cells used the Oncomine TCR Beta short-read assay at the Johns Hopkins FTIC core. Genomic DNA was extracted from the cultured CD4+ T cells with the QIAamp micro DNA kit. Oncomine TCR Beta libraries from cultured CD4+ T cells were pooled using unique dual indexes and sequenced on an Illumina iSeq 100. Concerning the study's data processing: Non-productive sequences were removed, and CDR3s that did not start with C, did not end with F or W, or were shorter than 7 amino acids were discarded. The MANAFEST web application was used to identify antigen-specific clonotypes by comparing peptide-stimulated wells against reference wells and other culture wells. Positive clones required FDR below 0.05, an odds ratio above 5, and productive frequency above 0.1% in at least two of three replicate wells. Clonotypes that were significantly expanded in both SARS-CoV-2 spike wells and at least one common cold coronavirus spike condition were defined as cross-reactive. Levenshtein distances (stringdist) and unrooted phylogenetic trees (ape) in R version 3.6.1 were used to assess CDR3 homology. Using fastp at Q25 and MiXCR, TCRdb reprocessed the public reads and kept productive beta chains. CDR3 protein sequences are deduplicated, and each keeps its most common genes and DNA. These V and J calls derive from TCRdb rather than the authors' analysis. The sample records about 6,800 distinct CDR3 sequences, roughly a third of which are singletons. The ten top clones hold approximately 11% of the sample.

CDR1 is given as SGHAT and CDR2 as FQDESV, both from the germline V gene (reference sequence). The CDR3 runs 13 amino acids, cysteine and phenylalanine included. The CDR3 DNA has 39 bases and is translated from base 1. V loses 7 bases at its end and J loses 3 bases; junction bases beyond the gene matches: 3. General findings and caveats noted by the study authors: In convalescent patients, a median around 90% of post-vaccine SARS-CoV-2-reactive clones were detected only after vaccination, suggesting vaccine-specific priming. Nearly all vaccine-specific clones in convalescent patients (304 of 307) were mono-reactive for SARS-CoV-2 spike rather than cross-reactive with common cold coronaviruses. The study included relatively few convalescent patients and did not analyze early timepoints after natural infection. The median count of SARS-CoV-2-reactive clonotypes went up from 20 to 25 after infection to about 40 after vaccination, although the change was not significant.

Per the publication, the treatment or condition label means: approximately nine-day PBMC culture with coronavirus spike peptide pools or control peptides (ViraFEST assay). CD4+ T cells from unexposed donors were collected before the COVID-19 pandemic (2011-2018). To expand antigen-specific T cells with peptide pools and then pick out the expanded clonotypes through TCR sequencing, the study relied on the ViraFEST assay. Each well held 1.5 million to 2.5 million PBMCs cultured with about 9.8 ug/ml peptide pools in IMDM containing 5% human AB serum and about 10 IU/ml IL-2. On days 3 and 7, half of the culture medium was replaced with fresh IL-2-containing medium. CD4+ T cells were isolated after about nine days of culture through negative selection using the EasySep CD4+ T cell isolation kit. As far as cell numbers permitted, CD4+ T cells from unexposed donors were tested for reactivity against SARS-CoV-2 S and N as well as four spike pools from common cold coronaviruses. Ficoll-Paque Plus gradient centrifugation was used to isolate PBMCs from whole blood, and the isolated PBMCs were then either used fresh or cryopreserved at -140C. Triplicate wells were generally used for each culture condition. Leukapheresis product for the unexposed donors was bought commercially.

The sequence came from a human donor in good health. The rearrangement combines TRBV11-1 with TRBJ2-7; 10 bases in the middle match TRBD1. The sample consisted of CD4+ T cells from blood, cultured in vitro. In nucleotides, the sequence is TGTGCCAGCACATGGACAGGGGGCTACGAGCAGTACTTC. The encoded protein is CASTWTGGYEQYF.